What follows is one T cell receptor beta chain and its context. This entry comes from a study of technical replicates of blood from several donors. Germline values: CDR1 SNHLY, CDR2 FYNNEI. The CDR3 totals 13 residues. Between the trimmed V and J ends, which lost 3 bases and 6 bases, there was a span of 8 bases. Method: immunoSEQ multiplex PCR; TCRdb's copy keeps in-frame clones and lacks some. The sample has some 68,000 clones, 95% to 96% seen once. The receptor comes from a human donor in good health. Sequencing was performed on T cells isolated from PBMCs. This chain joins TRBV2 and TRBJ2-2; D is possibly TRBD2 (6 bases). CDR3 sequence (DNA): TGTGCCAGCAGTGAGCGGGATCCCGGGGAGCTGTTTTTT. This encodes CASSERDPGELFF.